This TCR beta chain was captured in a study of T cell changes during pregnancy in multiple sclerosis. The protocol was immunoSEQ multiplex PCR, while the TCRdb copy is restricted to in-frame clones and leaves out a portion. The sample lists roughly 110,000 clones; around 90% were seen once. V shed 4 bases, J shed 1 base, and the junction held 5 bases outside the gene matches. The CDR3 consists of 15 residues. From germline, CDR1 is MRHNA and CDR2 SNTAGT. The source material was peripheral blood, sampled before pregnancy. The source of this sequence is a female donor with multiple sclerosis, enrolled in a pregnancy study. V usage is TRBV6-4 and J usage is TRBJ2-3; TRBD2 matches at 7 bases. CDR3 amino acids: CASSARAGGTDTQYF. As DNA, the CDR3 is TGTGCCAGCAGTGCTCGGGCGGGGGGCACAGATACGCAGTATTTT.